This T cell receptor (beta chain) was documented in a study of blood T cells in healthy people across ages. Findings of the study overall: There was no known CMV status for donors, so expanded clonotype changes were possibly confounded.

A second 7 to 11 cycle PCR used barcoded and J-beta primers. TCRdb ran MiXCR on the 5' RACE reads and lists one entry per CDR3 protein. The sample has over 1,500,000 distinct CDR3 sequences, about two fifths seen once. There are a few counts of this clonotype. Its antigen is not known. CDR3 length: 11 amino acids. V lost 3 bases and J 8 bases, leaving 5 bases between the germline ends. Sequenced sample: blood. The source of this sequence is a human donor in good health. The chain employs TRBV12-3 or TRBV12-4 and TRBJ2-4, with D uncertain. As DNA, the CDR3 is TGTGCCAGCAGTTTTGGGGACATTCAGTACTTC. The encoded protein is CASSFGDIQYF.